One and the same sample provided the 26 T cell receptor beta chains below, sequenced in a study of T cells in women clearing cervical HPV infection. Clones were read by immunoSEQ multiplex PCR, and TCRdb kept only the in-frame ones, dropping some. The sample table includes about 18,000 clones. The sequencing sample was made of blood buffy coat. The origin of the receptors is a woman aged 18 to 75 with a cervical HPV16 infection that either progressed to CIN3+ or cleared (not recorded which).

Note on this clone: The read falls 3 residues short of the CDR3 end, and the missing part is taken from the germline J gene. J is TRBJ1-2 and V is TRBV5-4; D ambiguous. The CDR3 is made up of 13 amino acids. The V end lost 6 bases, the J end lost 2 bases, and 11 bases lay between the germline ends. The germline V gene encodes CDR1 SGHNT and CDR2 YYREEE (reference sequence). Partial CDR3 DNA: TGTGCCAGCAAAGAGACTCCGAACTATGGC. It is translated as CASKETPNYG. The full CDR3 protein is CASKETPNYGYTF.

In regard to this clone: The observed sequence ends 3 residues before the CDR3 terminus, with the missing tail filled in from the germline J gene. The chain joins TRBV14 to TRBJ2-2; D might be TRBD2 (6 bases). This CDR3 is 18 amino acids long. Trimming cost V 3 bases and J 0 bases, with 17 bases left between them. Germline CDR1 reads SGHDN; CDR2 reads FVKESK. The CDR3 bases that were read are TGTGCCAGCAGCCAGGAGGGGTTTGACAGTACGAACACCGGGGAG. The encoded protein is CASSQEGFDSTNTGE. The CDR3, in full, reads CASSQEGFDSTNTGELFF.

Details on this clone: Read coverage stops 3 residues before the CDR3 terminus; the germline J gene supplies the remainder. The genes are TRBV5-1 and TRBJ2-1; a weak D match, TRBD2 (6 bases). Trimming took off 4 bases at V and 7 bases at J, with 18 bases between the two ends. The CDR3 is 15 amino acids. CDR1 and CDR2 (germline): SGHRS, YFSETQ. CDR3 sequence: CASSGDSGRLNEQFF. The sequenced CDR3 bases are TGCGCCAGCAGCGGGGACTCCGGGAGATTGAATGAG.

As to this clone: The read terminates 3 residues before the CDR3 end, so the remaining end is supplied by the germline J gene. The V and J genes are TRBV2 and TRBJ1-2; D remains ambiguous. Germline loops: CDR1 SNHLY, CDR2 FYNNEI. The CDR3 is made up of 13 amino acids. CDR3: CASNLRQTYDYTF. Partial CDR3 DNA: TGTGCCAGCAACCTAAGACAAACCTACGAC.

Concerning this clone itself: The CDR3 is cut off 3 residues early in the read; its end comes from the germline J gene. The rearrangement uses TRBV2 and TRBJ2-7, with a tentative D call TRBD2 (5 bases). This CDR3 is 14 amino acids long. The V gene lost 4 bases and the J gene lost 2 bases, with 12 bases spanning the gap. Per the germline V gene, CDR1 is SNHLY and CDR2 is FYNNEI. CDR3 in amino acids: CASSVDEGPYEQYF. Incomplete CDR3 DNA: TGTGCCAGCAGTGTGGATGAGGGTCCCTACGAG.

With respect to this clone: From the germline J gene comes the end of the CDR3, since the read stops 3 residues before it. The chain joins TRBV6-1 to TRBJ1-1; a weak D match, TRBD1 (6 bases). V shed 3 bases and J shed 5 bases, with 13 bases lying between them. The germline gives CDR1 MNHNS, CDR2 SASEGT. The CDR3 runs to 14 residues. The chain's CDR3 is CASSETGMYTEAFF. The CDR3 bases that were read are TGTGCCAGCAGTGAGACAGGCATGTATACTGAA.

CDR3 in amino acids: CASSLFVRGEAFF. The CDR3 bases that were read are TGTGCCAGCAGCTTATTCGTCAGGGGTGAA. The chain has TRBV11-2 and TRBJ1-1; a weak D match, TRBD1 (6 bases). The read terminates 3 residues before the CDR3 end, so the remaining end is supplied by the germline J gene. This CDR3 spans 13 amino acids. Germline lookup yields CDR1 SGHAT and CDR2 FQNNGV. V was shortened by 2 bases and J by 7 bases, with 11 bases between the two germline ends.

About this clone itself: The read terminates 3 residues ahead of where the CDR3 ends, so the germline J gene completes it. This rearrangement joins TRBV12-3 or TRBV12-4 to TRBJ2-3; TRBD2 matches 8 bases. V was pared by 8 bases and J by 5 bases, with 12 bases of the junction left unmatched. This CDR3 spans 15 amino acids. The CDR3 loop reads CASSENQREIDTQYF. The sequenced part of the CDR3 DNA is TGTGCCAGCTCCGAGAATCAGCGGGAGATAGATACG.

Concerning this clone itself: The DNA ends 3 residues before the CDR3 does, and the rest of the CDR3 is filled in from the germline J gene. V is TRBV7-2 and J is TRBJ2-5; 10 bases line up with TRBD2. V dropped 5 bases and J dropped 5; count of bases not matched to a gene: 8. The CDR3 covers 15 residues. Germline V gene sequence: CDR1 SGHTA, CDR2 FQGNSA. The CDR3 sequence is CASSRTSGTRETQYF. The sequenced part of the CDR3 DNA is TGTGCCAGCAGCCGGACTAGCGGCACAAGGGAGACC.

For this clone: Read coverage stops 3 residues before the CDR3 terminus; the germline J gene supplies the remainder. The chain employs TRBV7-6 and TRBJ2-7; D ambiguous. The CDR3 contains 12 residues. Germline loops: CDR1 SGHVS, CDR2 FNYEAQ. Trimming took 4 bases from V and 6 from J, leaving 10 bases between them. Partial CDR3 DNA: TGTGCCAGCAGCTCCGGGTTCGGCGAG. Translated, it gives CASSSGFGE. The full CDR3 sequence reads CASSSGFGEQYF.

The chain's CDR3 is CAWIFRSGEYTQYF. The covered CDR3 bases are TGTGCCTGGATTTTCCGTAGCGGGGAATATACG. The genes are TRBV30 and TRBJ2-3; TRBD2 matches 8 bases. Coverage ceases 3 residues before the CDR3 finishes, and the germline J gene fills in the end. Germline V gene sequence: CDR1 GTSNPN, CDR2 SVGIG (reference sequence). The CDR3 contains 14 residues. Germline trimming cut 4 bases from V and 7 bases from J; bases unmatched to any gene: 10.

For this clone: The read finishes 3 residues shy of the CDR3 end, and the germline J gene is used to complete it. This chain links TRBV20-1 with TRBJ1-1; 8 bases agree with TRBD1. CDR1 and CDR2 from the germline V gene are DFQATT and SNEGSKA (reference sequence). The CDR3 consists of 15 residues. The CDR3 reads CSARPYFRGRLGAFF. The CDR3 DNA, read in part, is TGCAGTGCTAGACCCTATTTCAGGGGGCGGCTAGGA.

About this clone itself: The CDR3 is cut off 3 residues early in the read; its end comes from the germline J gene. The chain is built from TRBV7-2 and TRBJ1-1; the match to TRBD1 covers 8 bases. The CDR3 is 13 amino acids. CDR1 and CDR2 from the germline V gene are SGHTA and FQGNSA. The V and J ends lost 4 bases and 3 bases, in that order; junction bases with no gene match: 1. The CDR3 DNA, read in part, is TGTGCCAGCAGCTCACAGGGGGACACTGAA. Translation: CASSSQGDTE. The entire CDR3 sequence reads CASSSQGDTEAFF.

Concerning this clone: The read halts 3 residues ahead of the CDR3 end, with the missing end drawn from the germline J gene. The V call is TRBV7-2, the J call TRBJ1-1; D gene uncertain. The V and J ends lost 10 bases and 0 bases respectively, with 15 bases between them. CDR3 length equals 14 residues. The germline CDR1 and CDR2 sequences are SGHTA and FQGNSA. The CDR3 is CATKASNMNTEAFF. The part of the CDR3 DNA that was read is TGTGCCACAAAAGCGTCAAATATGAACACTGAA.

Turning to this clone: The read terminates 3 residues ahead of where the CDR3 ends, so the germline J gene completes it. This chain connects TRBV7-9 to TRBJ1-2, with 7 bases identical to TRBD1. This CDR3 spans 15 amino acids. Per the germline V gene, CDR1 is SEHNR and CDR2 is FQNEAQ (reference sequence). J was trimmed by 4 bases and V by 5 bases; bases with no gene match: 10. The CDR3 loop reads CASSAQQGRVYGYTF. CDR3 DNA, as far as it was read: TGTGCCAGCAGCGCACAACAGGGGCGCGTCTATGGC. Using reference TRBV7-9 and TRBJ1-2 for the parts outside the CDR3, the full variable domain is DTGVSQNPRHKITKRGQNVTFRCDPISEHNRLYWYRQTLGQGPEFLTYFQNEAQLEKSRLLSDRFSAERPKGSFSTLEIQRTEQGDSAMYLCASSAQQGRVYGYTFGSGTRLTVV.

Note on this clone: With the read ending 3 residues before the CDR3 end, the germline J gene is used to fill in that end. This chain joins TRBV5-1 and TRBJ2-7; TRBD2 matches at 8 bases. This CDR3 is built from 14 residues. Germline lookup yields CDR1 SGHRS and CDR2 YFSETQ. J was trimmed by 3 bases and V by 4 bases; bases with no gene match: 6. The covered CDR3 bases are TGCGCCAGCAGCGAGGGGACTAGTCTCTACGAG. Amino acid sequence: CASSEGTSLYE. The complete CDR3 protein is CASSEGTSLYEQYF.

About this clone: The CDR3 extends 3 residues past the end of the read, so its final part is completed from the germline J gene. The rearrangement joins TRBV7-3 to TRBJ2-3; D gene uncertain. This CDR3 comprises 12 residues. Germline CDR1 and CDR2: SGHTA and FQGTGA. Trimming pared 5 bases from V and 5 bases from J, leaving 8 bases between. The CDR3 loop reads CASSVGGDTQYF. The part of the CDR3 DNA that was read is TGTGCCAGCAGCGTAGGCGGAGATACG. The complete variable domain, with remaining parts taken from reference TRBV7-3 and TRBJ2-3, reads GAGVSQTPSNKVTEKGKYVELRCDPISGHTALYWYRQSLGQGPEFLIYFQGTGAADDSGLPNDRFFAVRPEGSVSTLKIQRTERGDSAVYLCASSVGGDTQYFGPGTRLTVL.

Turning to this clone: Coverage ceases 3 residues before the CDR3 finishes, and the germline J gene fills in the end. The chain couples TRBV7-6 to TRBJ1-2; TRBD1 aligns across 9 bases. Germline CDR1 and CDR2: SGHVS and FNYEAQ. CDR3 length equals 15 residues. V shed 5 bases and J 2 bases; nucleotides not matched to a gene: 6. The sequenced part of the CDR3 DNA is TGTGCCAGCAGCAATCCCGGGACAGGGAACTATGGC. It yields the protein CASSNPGTGNYG. The CDR3 in its entirety is CASSNPGTGNYGYTF.

Of note for this clone: With the read ending 3 residues before the CDR3 end, the germline J gene is used to fill in that end. J is TRBJ2-1 and V is TRBV7-2, with 7 bases identical to TRBD1. CDR1 and CDR2 from the germline V gene are SGHTA and FQGNSA. The CDR3 contains 13 residues. The V and J ends lost 3 bases and 7 bases, in that order; junction bases with no gene match: 3. The chain's CDR3 is CASSLTGLNEQFF. The sequenced CDR3 bases are TGTGCCAGCAGCTTGACAGGGTTGAATGAG.

In the case of this clone: With the read ending 3 residues before the CDR3 end, the germline J gene is used to fill in that end. This sequence joins TRBV2 and TRBJ2-5; 12 bases agree with TRBD2. Germline V gene sequence: CDR1 SNHLY, CDR2 FYNNEI. The V gene end was trimmed by 4 bases and the J gene end by 4 bases; junction bases not matched to a gene: 4. The CDR3 spans 15 residues. CDR3 DNA (partial): TGTGCCAGCAGTGCGTTACTAGCGGGAGGAGAGACC. As protein: CASSALLAGGET. The full CDR3 is CASSALLAGGETQYF.

About this clone: The CDR3 end is not reached by the read, which stops 3 residues before it; the germline J gene fills it in. The V call is TRBV28, the J call TRBJ1-1; D remains unclear. This CDR3 is built from 15 residues. V lost 3 bases and J 4 bases, leaving 15 bases between the germline ends. Germline loops: CDR1 MDHEN, CDR2 SYDVKM. The CDR3 is CASSLSYSFSTEAFF. The CDR3 DNA, read in part, is TGTGCCAGCAGTTTGTCGTACAGTTTCAGCACTGAA.

Points on this clone: The CDR3 extends 3 residues past the end of the read, so its final part is completed from the germline J gene. V gene TRBV20-1 combines with J gene TRBJ2-7, with TRBD1 identical over 11 bases. CDR3 length: 14 residues. Per germline, CDR1 DFQATT and CDR2 SNEGSKA (reference sequence). The junction had 4 bases not matched to a gene; V was cut back by 2 bases and J by 4 bases. The covered CDR3 bases are TGCAGTGCTAGACAAGGGACAGGGGGGTACGAG. Residues: CSARQGTGGYE. The entire CDR3 reads CSARQGTGGYEQYF.

Concerning this clone: The CDR3 end is not reached by the read, which stops 3 residues before it; the germline J gene fills it in. The gene calls are TRBV20-1 and TRBJ2-1, with TRBD2 identical over 10 bases. There are 17 residues in the CDR3. Germline V gene data show CDR1 as DFQATT and CDR2 as SNEGSKA (reference sequence). V was pared by 3 bases and J by 9 bases, with 17 bases of the junction left unmatched. The CDR3 loop reads CSARMPLVAGGHGEQFF. The covered CDR3 bases are TGCAGTGCTAGGATGCCCCTTGTAGCGGGAGGACACGGTGAG.

Worth noting for this clone: With the read ending 3 residues before the CDR3 end, the germline J gene is used to fill in that end. This chain uses TRBV30 with TRBJ1-2, with 9 positions matching TRBD1. V lost 2 bases to trimming and J lost 4 bases; unmatched junction nucleotides: 8. This CDR3 spans 15 amino acids. The V gene's germline CDR1 is GTSNPN and CDR2 SVGIG (reference sequence). CDR3 region: CAWSRYRGQLYGYTF. The covered CDR3 bases are TGTGCCTGGAGTCGATACAGGGGGCAGCTCTATGGC.

Comment on this clone: The read ends 3 residues early relative to the CDR3; the germline J gene fills the gap. The chain joins TRBV10-2 to TRBJ1-2; D remains ambiguous. V was clipped by 10 bases and J by 1 base, with 13 bases between them. Looked up from germline, CDR1 is WSHSY and CDR2 is SAAADI. The length of the CDR3 is 13 residues. CDR3 in amino acids: CATLSTINYGYTF. The covered CDR3 bases are TGCGCCACACTTTCCACGATTAACTATGGC.

A word on this clone: The read gets to within 3 residues of the CDR3 end, and the germline J gene fills in the rest. This rearrangement joins TRBV7-2 to TRBJ2-2; 7 bases are shared with TRBD1. Germline assignment: CDR1 SGHTA and CDR2 FQGNSA. V lost 5 bases to trimming and J lost 4 bases; unmatched junction nucleotides: 7. The CDR3 contains 15 residues. The CDR3 sequence: CASSVYRGVTGELFF. The sequenced CDR3 bases are TGTGCCAGCAGCGTGTACAGGGGTGTCACCGGGGAG.